The 30 T cell receptor beta chains in this list originate from one sample, sequenced in a study of post-analysis software for immune sequencing data. Study-wide results and caveats: A handful of TRBV segments appeared more often in patients than in controls, and TRBV5-6, TRBV5-1 and TRBV20-1 were among these.

Antigens of these TCRs are unknown. Every TCR beta cDNA library bore unique molecular identifiers. Using its own MiXCR run on the PCR reads, TCRdb lists one record per CDR3 protein. This table has roughly 800,000 distinct CDR3 sequences, roughly 50% appearing once. Source material: blood. Receptors originate from a girl aged 10 to 17 with multiple sclerosis.

V is TRBV20-1 and J is TRBJ2-5, with D perhaps matching TRBD1 (6 bases). The CDR3 contains 13 residues. CDR1 is DFQATT, CDR2 SNEGSKA, per germline (reference sequence). V was pared by 4 bases and J by 4 bases, with 13 bases between. CDR3 protein: CSANRQAGETQYF. CDR3 nucleotide sequence: TGCAGTGCTAACCGACAGGCCGGAGAGACCCAGTACTTC.

This clonotype was found a few times. The chain joins TRBV6-6 to TRBJ2-5; 11 bases align to TRBD2. Germline assignment: CDR1 MNHNY and CDR2 SVGAGI (reference sequence). V was pared by 3 bases and J by 1 base, with 7 bases of the junction left unmatched. The CDR3 covers 17 residues. Written as DNA, the CDR3 is TGTGCCAGCAGTTATCCACTAGCGGGAGCGCTCCAAGAGACCCAGTACTTC. As protein: CASSYPLAGALQETQYF.

This sequence joins TRBV5-1 and TRBJ2-3, with D maybe TRBD2 (6 bases). V shed 1 base and J shed 2 bases, with 14 bases lying between them. Germline V lookup: CDR1 SGHRS, CDR2 YFSETQ. The CDR3 has 16 residues. CDR3: CASSLNSGSLTDTQYF. The CDR3, as DNA: TGCGCCAGCAGCTTGAATAGCGGTTCCCTCACAGATACGCAGTATTTT.

This chain uses TRBV20-1 with TRBJ2-7; 7 nucleotides match TRBD1. Trimming cost V 8 bases and J 4 bases; bases outside gene matches: 5. Germline CDR1 DFQATT, CDR2 SNEGSKA (reference sequence). The CDR3 is made up of 11 amino acids. The DNA of the CDR3 is TGCAGTTCCAAGGGGGCTTACGAGCAGTACTTC. Amino acids: CSSKGAYEQYF.

The V and J genes are TRBV20-1 and TRBJ1-5, with 7 bases matching TRBD1. The CDR3 is 16 residues long. V lost 3 bases to trimming and J lost 0 bases; unmatched junction nucleotides: 8. The germline CDR1 and CDR2 sequences are DFQATT and SNEGSKA (reference sequence). The CDR3 loop is CSASAGGTHSNQPQHF. Here the CDR3 DNA reads TGCAGTGCTAGTGCAGGGGGGACCCATAGCAATCAGCCCCAGCATTTT.

The chain is built from TRBV12-3 or TRBV12-4 and TRBJ2-7, with no clear D. V shed 0 bases and J shed 3 bases, with 12 bases lying between them. The CDR3 extends over 15 amino acids. The CDR3 loop reads CASSLAGPGHYEQYF. The CDR3 coding sequence is TGTGCCAGCAGTTTAGCTGGCCCTGGGCACTACGAGCAGTACTTC.

The CDR3, as DNA: TGTGCCAGCAGCTTCTTGGGGGCCGGATCCTACAATGAGCAGTTCTTC. Its translation is CASSFLGAGSYNEQFF. This rearrangement joins TRBV13 to TRBJ2-1; D is perhaps TRBD1 (6 bases). V was clipped by 3 bases and J by 1 base, with 13 bases between them. Germline-derived CDR1 and CDR2 are PRHDT and FYEKMQ (reference sequence). The CDR3 loop spans 16 amino acids.

This clonotype was recorded a few times. The V and J genes are TRBV29-1 and TRBJ2-5, with D maybe TRBD1 (5 bases). The J call may be wrong; the DNA end is better matched by TRBJ2-7. The CDR3 covers 12 residues. The germline V gene encodes CDR1 SQVTM and CDR2 ANQGSEA. CDR3 sequence reads: CSVVGHRGEQYF. In DNA, the CDR3 is TGCAGCGTAGTTGGACACCGTGGCGAGCAGTACTTC.

This clonotype came up a few times. The chain carries TRBV2 and TRBJ2-6; the match to TRBD2 covers 13 bases. The CDR3 length is 18 residues. The germline V gene has CDR1 SNHLY and CDR2 FYNNEI. V was pared by 6 bases and J by 4 bases, with 9 bases of the junction left unmatched. The CDR3 loop is CASRLLAGGPTGANVLTF. Here the CDR3 DNA reads TGTGCCAGCAGGTTACTAGCGGGAGGGCCTACAGGGGCCAACGTCCTGACTTTC.

The J gene is TRBJ2-5, the V gene TRBV12-3 or TRBV12-4; 9 bases are shared with TRBD1. The closer fit of TRBJ2-7 to the DNA end suggests the J call may be wrong. CDR3 length equals 17 residues. The CDR3 DNA reads as TGTGCCAGCAGTTTCGTCCGGGACAGGGTGTCCCCTCACGAGCAGTACTTC. Protein sequence: CASSFVRDRVSPHEQYF.

The V gene is TRBV29-1, the J gene TRBJ2-6, with no clear D. The CDR3 sequence is 14 residues long. Germline CDR1 reads SQVTM; CDR2 reads ANQGSEA. Trimming took 6 bases from V and 0 from J, leaving 9 bases between them. This chain's CDR3 is CSVAVVSGANVLTF. CDR3 sequence (DNA): TGCAGCGTGGCCGTGGTCTCTGGGGCCAACGTCCTGACTTTC.

The rearrangement uses TRBV29-1 and TRBJ2-1, with D unclear. Trimming stripped 4 bases from V and 9 bases from J, with 16 bases between. CDR3 length: 13 residues. From germline, CDR1 is SQVTM and CDR2 ANQGSEA. The CDR3 DNA reads TGCAGCGTTGTCGGGTCTCCGTATGGTGAGCAGTTCTTC. This encodes CSVVGSPYGEQFF.

The gene calls are TRBV7-3 and TRBJ2-5; tentative D call: TRBD1 (7 bases). V was pared by 3 bases and J by 3 bases, with 35 bases between. Germline V CDR1 and CDR2: SGHTA, FQGTGA. There are 22 residues in the CDR3. In DNA, the CDR3 is TGTGCCAGCAGCTTCCGGGACAGACAAAAATGGTCTAGGGCTAGCGACAAAGAGACCCAGTACTTC. Protein product: CASSFRDRQKWSRASDKETQYF.

The genes are TRBV20-1 and TRBJ1-1; D might be TRBD1 (6 bases). Trimming took 0 bases from V and 5 from J, leaving 10 bases between them. Germline-derived CDR1 and CDR2 are DFQATT and SNEGSKA (reference sequence). The CDR3 totals 13 residues. CDR3 nucleotide sequence: TGCAGTGCTAGAGATCAGGGGTGGACTGAAGCTTTCTTT. Protein: CSARDQGWTEAFF.

The chain joins TRBV10-3 to TRBJ1-2; weak D call: TRBD1 (5 bases). The CDR3 has 10 amino acids. The V end lost 10 bases, the J end lost 7 bases, and 10 bases lay between the germline ends. Germline CDR1 ENHRY, CDR2 SYGVKD. The CDR3 sequence: CATYQGGYTF. The CDR3 DNA sequence: TGTGCCACCTACCAGGGTGGCTACACCTTC.

The rearrangement uses TRBV19 and TRBJ2-1, with 7 bases identical to TRBD2. This CDR3 spans 11 amino acids. From germline, CDR1 is LNHDA and CDR2 SQIVND (reference sequence). After removal of 8 bases from V and 10 bases from J, the junction contained 5 bases not matched to a gene. The CDR3 region has the DNA TGTGCCAGTGGAGTCGGGGGGGAGCAGTTCTTC. Amino acid sequence: CASGVGGEQFF. Full variable domain (remainder filled in from reference TRBV19 and TRBJ2-1): DGGITQSPKYLFRKEGQNVTLSCEQNLNHDAMYWYRQDPGQGLRLIYYSQIVNDFQKGDIAEGYSVSREKKESFPLTVTSAQKNPTAFYLCASGVGGEQFFGPGTRLTVL.

J is TRBJ1-4 and V is TRBV4-1; no firm D call. V was clipped by 4 bases and J by 2 bases, with 11 bases between them. Germline CDR1 is MGHRA and CDR2 is YSYEKL. This CDR3 has 15 residues. The CDR3 here is CASSPRMGTNEKLFF. The CDR3 nucleotides are TGCGCCAGCAGCCCACGTATGGGGACTAATGAAAAACTGTTTTTT.

This clonotype was observed a handful of times. The chain has TRBV7-8 and TRBJ2-5, with D perhaps TRBD2 (7 bases). The CDR3 is made up of 14 amino acids. CDR1 SGHVS and CDR2 FQNEAQ come from the germline V gene. V lost 6 bases and J 5 bases, leaving 16 bases between the germline ends. This CDR3 reads CASRIRGGGETQYF. Here the CDR3 DNA reads TGTGCCAGCAGAATAAGGGGGGGAGGGGAGACCCAGTACTTC.

The chain combines TRBV6-5 with TRBJ2-1; the match to TRBD1 covers 9 bases. The length of the CDR3 is 17 residues. V lost 3 bases to trimming and J lost 5 bases; unmatched junction nucleotides: 11. Per germline, CDR1 MNHEY and CDR2 SVGAGI. The chain's CDR3 is CASSYWPPGQGNNEQFF. The CDR3 bases are TGTGCCAGCAGTTATTGGCCCCCGGGACAGGGTAACAATGAGCAGTTCTTC.

The CDR3 loop reads CASRREWPYNEQFF. CDR3 coding DNA: TGTGCCAGTCGCCGGGAGTGGCCCTACAATGAGCAGTTCTTC. The chain joins TRBV19 to TRBJ2-1, with D perhaps matching TRBD2 (6 bases). CDR1 LNHDA and CDR2 SQIVND come from the germline V gene (reference sequence). With 8 bases removed from V and 2 bases from J, the gap between germline ends came to 13 bases. The CDR3 runs 14 residues.

In its sample, this clonotype was seen once. The rearrangement uses TRBV20-1 and TRBJ2-2, with TRBD2 as a possible D gene (6 bases). This CDR3 spans 17 amino acids. Germline V gene sequence: CDR1 DFQATT, CDR2 SNEGSKA (reference sequence). V lost 6 bases, J lost 2 bases, and 22 bases lay in between. As DNA, the CDR3 is TGCAGTGCAACCCCTTTGTTGGGGAGGCCCAACACCGGGGAGCTGTTTTTT. Translation gives CSATPLLGRPNTGELFF.

The chain employs TRBV27 and TRBJ2-7, with 13 positions matching TRBD2. J lost 2 bases, V lost 4 bases, and 2 bases had no gene match. The CDR3 is made up of 15 amino acids. CDR1 MNHEY and CDR2 SMNVEV come from the germline V gene (reference sequence). The CDR3 bases are TGTGCCAGCAGTTGGACTAGCGGGAGCCCCTACGAGCAGTACTTC. Translating it yields CASSWTSGSPYEQYF.

This clonotype was observed a handful of times. The chain uses TRBV12-3 or TRBV12-4 and TRBJ2-4; the D is unclear. Trimming cost V 5 bases and J 0 bases, with 14 bases left between them. CDR3 length: 16 residues. CDR3 nucleotide sequence: TGTGCCAGCAGTGCCTCCGGGCCATCAGCCAAAAACATTCAGTACTTC. Encoded protein: CASSASGPSAKNIQYF.

Here the CDR3 DNA reads TGCAGCGTTGACCCCTCGGGGGTTAACTATGGCTACACCTTC. This encodes CSVDPSGVNYGYTF. The rearrangement joins TRBV29-1 to TRBJ1-2; perhaps TRBD1 as D (5 bases). Germline lookup yields CDR1 SQVTM and CDR2 ANQGSEA. V lost 3 bases, J lost 1 base, and 12 bases lay in between. This CDR3 is 14 amino acids long.

The CDR3 reads CATSRAERGLIYEQYF. CDR3 DNA: TGTGCCACCAGCAGAGCTGAGAGGGGCCTTATCTACGAGCAGTACTTC. This chain joins TRBV15 and TRBJ2-7; D possibly uses TRBD1 or TRBD2 (5 bases each). V was shortened by 1 base and J by 3 bases, with 16 bases between the two germline ends. The CDR3 is 16 amino acids. Germline CDR1 and CDR2: LNHNV and YYDKDF (reference sequence).

V is TRBV6-1 and J is TRBJ1-4; D ambiguous. Germline-derived CDR1 and CDR2 are MNHNS and SASEGT. V was pared by 6 bases and J by 2 bases, with 13 bases between. CDR3 length equals 15 residues. CDR3 nucleotides: TGTGCCAGCAGGGACGTACGGCAGACTAATGAAAAACTGTTTTTT. Residues: CASRDVRQTNEKLFF.

This clonotype was detected only a few times. The chain combines TRBV20-1 with TRBJ1-5; perhaps TRBD1 as D (5 bases). CDR3 length: 15 amino acids. Deletions cut 6 bases from V and 5 bases from J, with 20 bases between. Germline CDR1 reads DFQATT; CDR2 reads SNEGSKA (reference sequence). The CDR3 DNA reads TGCAGTGCCTCAGGCCGTGACAGCTCGGATCAGCCCCAGCATTTT. Translation: CSASGRDSSDQPQHF.

This clonotype has a handful of counts. V gene TRBV2 combines with J gene TRBJ1-2; D unresolved. CDR3 length equals 13 residues. The V gene lost 6 bases and the J gene lost 6 bases, with 14 bases spanning the gap. Germline CDR1 is SNHLY and CDR2 is FYNNEI. CDR3 nucleotides: TGTGCCAGCAGCGCCGGCGGATTGGATGGCTACACCTTC. Its translation is CASSAGGLDGYTF.

The chain employs TRBV18 and TRBJ2-1, with D possibly being TRBD2 (5 bases). V shed 3 bases and J shed 0 bases, with 12 bases lying between them. Germline V lookup: CDR1 KGHSH, CDR2 LQKENI. This CDR3 contains 16 residues. DNA for the CDR3: TGTGCCAGCTCACCCTTTAGCGCGAGCTCCTACAATGAGCAGTTCTTC. Translating it yields CASSPFSASSYNEQFF.

In this sample, this clonotype turned up a few times. The germline gene is not matched at one end of the junction; a read error may be the cause. The CDR3 reads CASSLGTGANVLTF. CDR3 in DNA: TGTGCCAGCAGCCTGGGGACTGGGGCCAACGTCCTGACTTTC. The rearrangement joins TRBV5-1 to TRBJ2-6; D is uncertain. The CDR3 runs to 14 residues. The germline V gene encodes CDR1 SGHRS and CDR2 YFSETQ.